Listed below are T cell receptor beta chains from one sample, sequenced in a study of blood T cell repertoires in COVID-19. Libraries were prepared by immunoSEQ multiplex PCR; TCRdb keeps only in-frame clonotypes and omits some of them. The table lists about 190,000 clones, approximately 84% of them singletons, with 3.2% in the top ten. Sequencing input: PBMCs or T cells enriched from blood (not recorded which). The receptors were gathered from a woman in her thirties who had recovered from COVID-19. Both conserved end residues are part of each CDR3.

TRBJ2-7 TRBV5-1 CASSLGPSGTSSSYEQYF
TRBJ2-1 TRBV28 CASKEAGARNEQFF
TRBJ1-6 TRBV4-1 CASSEFEGGGNSPLHF
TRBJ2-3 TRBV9 CASSASGSTDTQYF
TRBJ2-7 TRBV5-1 CASSLEQGTSYEQYF
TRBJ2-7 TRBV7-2 CASSGSSGPLGEQYF
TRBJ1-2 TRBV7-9 CASRQGAYGYTF
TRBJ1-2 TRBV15 CATSRGSAGRTEGYTF
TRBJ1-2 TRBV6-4 CASLAGTNYGYTF
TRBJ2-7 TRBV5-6 CASSKDRSSYEQYF
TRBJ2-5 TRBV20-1 CSARRETQYF
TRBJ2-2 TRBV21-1 CASSKEGSGRGTGELFF
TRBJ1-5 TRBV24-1 CATSDSRAPGLSNQPQHF
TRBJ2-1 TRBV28 CASSLGDRVINEQFF
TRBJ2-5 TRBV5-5 CASSPGLAGEVPLETQYF
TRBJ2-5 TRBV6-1 CASSEPRRPLETQYF
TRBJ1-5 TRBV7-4 CAFSSRIRTANGEPQHF
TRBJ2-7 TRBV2 CASSDEGGAGYEQYF
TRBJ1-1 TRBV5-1 CASSPGDGALTEAFF
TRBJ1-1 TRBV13 CASSLLQGTTEAFF
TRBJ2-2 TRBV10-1 CASSEGASGSTGELFF
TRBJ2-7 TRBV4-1 CASSQDPAGAYEQYF
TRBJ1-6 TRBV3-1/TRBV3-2 CASSQVPGQGAESPLHF
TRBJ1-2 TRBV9 CASSVEGPNYGYTF
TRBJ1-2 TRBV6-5 CASTQGADGYTF